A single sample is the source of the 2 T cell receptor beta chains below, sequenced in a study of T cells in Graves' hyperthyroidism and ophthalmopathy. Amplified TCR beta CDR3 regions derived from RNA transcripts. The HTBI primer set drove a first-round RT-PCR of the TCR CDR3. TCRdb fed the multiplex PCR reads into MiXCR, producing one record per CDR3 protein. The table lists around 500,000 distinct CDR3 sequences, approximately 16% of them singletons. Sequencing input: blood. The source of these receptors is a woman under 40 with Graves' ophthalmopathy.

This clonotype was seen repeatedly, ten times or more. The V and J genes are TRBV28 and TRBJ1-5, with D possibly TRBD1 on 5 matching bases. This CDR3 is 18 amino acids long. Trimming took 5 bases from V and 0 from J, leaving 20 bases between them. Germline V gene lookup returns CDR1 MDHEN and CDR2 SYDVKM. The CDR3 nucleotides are TGTGCCAGCAGTCTCCAGGGAGTTGAGGCCTATAGCAATCAGCCCCAGCATTTT. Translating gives CASSLQGVEAYSNQPQHF.

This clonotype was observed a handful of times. CDR3 nucleotide sequence: TGCAGCGTTGGGGGGGACAGGGCTTACAATGAGCAGTTCTTC. It translates to CSVGGDRAYNEQFF. This chain uses TRBV29-1 with TRBJ2-1, with TRBD1 identical over 9 bases. Looked up from germline, CDR1 is SQVTM and CDR2 is ANQGSEA. CDR3 length equals 14 residues. Trimming removed 4 bases from V and 4 bases from J; junction bases left unmatched: 5.